This is a list of T cell receptor beta chains from one sample in a study of metastatic and nonmetastatic thyroid tumors. MiXCR was used by TCRdb to re-call the PCR reads. Of around 6,000 clones listed, roughly 16% are singletons. What was sequenced was tumor tissue. The source is a male donor with papillary thyroid cancer or a benign thyroid nodule (not recorded which). Some clones in this sample may be carry-over from other donors' samples. Both conserved end residues are part of each CDR3. Fields, in order: J gene, V gene, clone size, D gene, CDR3 protein, CDR3 DNA. The D gene is left open where the match is weak. Size tells how often a clone was seen (once, few, many) or the class of an expanded clone, and some rows leave it out.

>TRBJ1-1|TRBV7-8|many|NA
CASSPREGRDTEAFF
TGTGCCAGCAGCCCTCGTGAGGGGCGGGACACTGAAGCTTTCTTT
>TRBJ2-7|TRBV10-3|NA|NA
CAITEDGGRVHEQYF
TGTGCCATCACCGAGGACGGGGGCAGGGTCCACGAGCAGTACTTC
>TRBJ2-5|TRBV5-6|many|NA
CASSMLSGDGGSWTQYF
TGTGCCAGCAGCATGCTGTCGGGGGATGGGGGATCGTGGACCCAGTACTTC
>TRBJ2-7|TRBV6-6|few|TRBD1
CASSYGGQGFSEQYF
TGTGCCAGCAGTTACGGGGGACAGGGCTTTAGCGAGCAGTACTTC
>TRBJ2-2|TRBV13|many|NA
CASSLGRNTGELFF
TGTGCCAGCAGCTTAGGTCGGAACACCGGGGAGCTGTTTTTT
>TRBJ2-2|TRBV3-1|many|NA
CASSQTGELFF
TGTGCCAGCAGCCAAACCGGGGAGCTGTTTTTT
>TRBJ2-5|TRBV7-8|many|TRBD1
CASSPTGTGSLETQYF
TGTGCCAGCAGCCCAACGGGGACAGGGTCGCTGGAGACCCAGTACTTC
>TRBJ2-1|TRBV24-1|NA|TRBD1
CATSEAGTGGGQFF
TGTGCCACCAGTGAGGCCGGGACAGGGGGGGGGCAGTTCTTC
>TRBJ2-1|TRBV7-3|many|NA
CASSLREYNEQFF
TGTGCCAGCAGCTTAAGGGAGTACAATGAGCAGTTCTTC
>TRBJ1-4|TRBV27|few|NA
CASSPRTREKLFF
TGTGCCAGCAGTCCTCGGACTCGTGAAAAACTGTTTTTT
>TRBJ2-5|TRBV19|NA|NA
CASSITAAAGWETQYF
TGTGCCAGTAGCATAACGGCCGCGGCGGGTTGGGAGACCCAGTACTTC
>TRBJ1-5|TRBV28|NA|NA
CASSLRGGRDQPQHF
TGTGCCAGCAGTTTAAGGGGAGGGAGGGATCAGCCCCAGCATTTT
>TRBJ2-6|TRBV20-1|many|TRBD1
CSARVGRGLGSGANVLTF
TGCAGTGCTAGAGTGGGCAGGGGGCTCGGCTCTGGGGCCAACGTCCTGACTTTC
>TRBJ1-2|TRBV10-1|NA|TRBD1
CASTEYSGTGEPYGYTF
TGCGCCAGCACAGAGTACTCCGGGACAGGGGAGCCCTATGGCTACACCTTC
>TRBJ2-3|TRBV2|NA|NA
CASSLSGRTDTQYF
TGTGCCAGCAGCTTGAGTGGACGCACAGATACGCAGTATTTT
>TRBJ1-1|TRBV7-9|many|NA
CASSLEQGTEAFF
TGTGCCAGCAGCTTAGAACAGGGCACTGAAGCTTTCTTT
>TRBJ2-3|TRBV28|NA|TRBD2
CASREGLAGVSTDTQYF
TGTGCCAGCAGGGAGGGACTAGCGGGAGTAAGCACAGATACGCAGTATTTT
>TRBJ2-1|TRBV5-1|NA|NA
CASSVGASGCNEQFF
TGCGCCAGTTCGGTCGGAGCTTCCGGGTGCAATGAGCAGTTCTTC
>TRBJ2-1|TRBV7-2|many|TRBD2
CASSLGVASGNNEQFF
TGTGCCAGCAGCCTAGGGGTGGCTAGCGGGAACAATGAGCAGTTCTTC
>TRBJ1-3|TRBV14|few|NA
CASSQVRGLAGNTIYF
TGTGCCAGCAGCCAAGTTCGGGGGCTGGCTGGAAACACCATATATTTT
>TRBJ1-1|TRBV19|many|NA
CASSMSLGMVNTEAFF
TGTGCCAGTAGTATGTCCCTGGGCATGGTGAACACTGAAGCTTTCTTT
>TRBJ2-2|TRBV20-1|few|TRBD1
CSALHPGQGAGELFF
TGCAGTGCTCTACATCCGGGACAGGGCGCCGGGGAGCTGTTTTTT
>TRBJ2-1|TRBV19|NA|TRBD2
CASSKYSGGGYNEQFF
TGTGCCAGTAGTAAATATAGCGGGGGGGGGTACAATGAGCAGTTCTTC
>TRBJ2-7|TRBV28|many|NA
CASSFFRTGGWGREQYF
TGTGCCAGCAGTTTTTTTCGAACTGGGGGATGGGGCCGCGAGCAGTACTTC
>TRBJ2-7|TRBV5-1|medium-sized|NA
CASSLRTDRGGEQYF
TGCGCCAGCAGCCTGAGAACTGACAGGGGAGGGGAGCAGTACTTC
>TRBJ2-3|TRBV2|medium-sized|TRBD1
CASSTTGDGDTQYF
TGTGCCAGCAGTACAACAGGGGATGGGGATACGCAGTATTTT
>TRBJ2-5|TRBV6-6|medium-sized|NA
CASSYSQVGQETQYF
TGTGCCAGCAGTTACTCCCAGGTGGGTCAAGAGACCCAGTACTTC
>TRBJ1-5|TRBV24-1|few|NA
CATSDGGSVQPQHF
TGTGCCACCAGTGATGGAGGGTCCGTTCAGCCCCAGCATTTT
>TRBJ2-7|TRBV7-2|medium-sized|NA
CASSRDNYEQYF
TGTGCCAGCAGCCGAGACAATTACGAGCAGTACTTC
>TRBJ2-3|TRBV6-4|medium-sized|TRBD2
CASSESGGGTDTQYF
TGTGCCAGCAGCGAGAGCGGGGGTGGCACAGATACGCAGTATTTT
>TRBJ2-7|TRBV7-6|medium-sized|TRBD1
CASSLPGQGHEQYF
TGTGCCAGCAGCTTACCAGGACAGGGCCACGAGCAGTACTTC
>TRBJ2-3|TRBV5-7|many|NA
CASSWEGFGTDTQYF
TGTGCCAGCAGCTGGGAAGGATTCGGCACAGATACGCAGTATTTT
>TRBJ2-4|TRBV20-1|many|NA
CSVGSGASYIQYF
TGCAGTGTGGGGAGTGGGGCCTCCTACATTCAGTACTTC
>TRBJ1-1|TRBV4-2|many|NA
CASSQVVGLGGTEAFF
TGTGCCAGCAGCCAAGTCGTGGGCCTAGGTGGCACTGAAGCTTTCTTT
>TRBJ2-2|TRBV6-1|medium-sized|TRBD2
CASRLAGGHTGELFF
TGTGCCAGCAGACTAGCGGGGGGGCACACCGGGGAGCTGTTTTTT
>TRBJ1-1|TRBV20-1|NA|NA
CSARDRGGNTEAFF
TGCAGTGCTAGAGATCGCGGGGGGAACACTGAAGCTTTCTTT
>TRBJ2-2|TRBV12-3/TRBV12-4|once|TRBD2
CASSFIGLAGGRYTGELFF
TGTGCCAGCAGTTTCATTGGACTAGCGGGAGGGCGTTACACCGGGGAGCTGTTTTTT
>TRBJ1-3|TRBV11-1|many|NA
CASSSSYFSSGNTIYF
TGTGCCAGCAGTTCATCTTATTTCAGCTCTGGAAACACCATATATTTT
>TRBJ1-5|TRBV12-3/TRBV12-4|medium-sized|NA
CASSFGQPQHF
TGTGCCAGCAGTTTCGGACAGCCCCAGCATTTT
>TRBJ1-1|TRBV3-1|many|NA
CASSQARLRAFF
TGTGCCAGCAGCCAAGCCAGGTTACGGGCTTTCTTT
>TRBJ2-7|TRBV9|many|TRBD2
CASSKRDGYEQYF
TGTGCCAGCAGCAAGCGGGACGGTTATGAGCAGTACTTC
>TRBJ2-5|TRBV6-2/TRBV6-3|medium-sized|TRBD1
CASRFGTGTETQYF
TGTGCCAGCAGATTTGGGACAGGGACGGAGACCCAGTACTTC
>TRBJ2-1|TRBV15|many|TRBD2
CATSRVAGLAGGFYEQFF
TGTGCCACCAGCAGAGTGGCTGGGCTAGCGGGAGGGTTCTATGAGCAGTTCTTC
>TRBJ1-1|TRBV7-9|NA|NA
CASSLGFGDTEAFF
TGTGCCAGCAGCTTAGGTTTCGGGGACACTGAAGCTTTCTTT
>TRBJ1-5|TRBV6-1|medium-sized|NA
CASSGQQNQPQHF
TGTGCCAGCAGTGGACAGCAGAATCAGCCCCAGCATTTT
>TRBJ1-2|TRBV4-1|NA|NA
CASSQDGTTPNYGYTF
TGCGCCAGCAGCCAAGATGGGACGACTCCTAACTATGGCTACACCTTC
>TRBJ2-7|TRBV27|medium-sized|NA
CASSLTYEQYF
TGTGCCAGCAGTTTAACCTACGAGCAGTACTTC
>TRBJ1-1|TRBV11-2|NA|NA
CASSSFQGMNTEAFF
TGTGCCAGCAGCTCCTTTCAGGGAATGAACACTGAAGCTTTCTTT
>TRBJ1-6|TRBV20-1|many|NA
CSAGGQGTHSPLHF
TGCAGCGCCGGGGGGCAGGGGACTCATTCACCCCTCCACTTT
>TRBJ2-2|TRBV5-1|medium-sized|NA
CASSLGPRAQTGELFF
TGCGCCAGCAGCTTGGGCCCGAGGGCGCAGACCGGGGAGCTGTTTTTT
>TRBJ2-2|TRBV24-1|large|NA
CATGIWGNTGELFF
TGTGCCACCGGAATCTGGGGAAACACCGGGGAGCTGTTTTTT
>TRBJ2-7|TRBV2|medium-sized|TRBD2
CASKVREGPYEQYF
TGTGCCAGCAAGGTGCGGGAGGGGCCCTACGAGCAGTACTTC
>TRBJ1-2|TRBV30|NA|NA
CAWSVGGEGYTF
TGTGCCTGGAGTGTTGGGGGCGAAGGCTACACCTTC
>TRBJ2-1|TRBV6-6|medium-sized|NA
CASSYGNEQFF
TGTGCCAGCAGTTATGGGAATGAGCAGTTCTTC
>TRBJ2-4|TRBV28|few|TRBD2
CASSSGGDKNIQYF
TGTGCCAGCAGTTCGGGAGGAGACAAAAACATTCAATACTTC
>TRBJ2-3|TRBV14|many|NA
CASSQQGKDTQYF
TGTGCCAGCAGCCAACAGGGGAAAGATACGCAGTATTTT